A selection of T cell receptor beta chains follows, all from one sample in a study of cytomegalovirus exposure and HLA in healthy donors. Data came from immunoSEQ multiplex PCR; TCRdb stores just in-frame clones and leaves some out. The sample lists approximately 100,000 clones, approximately 70% occurring once. The sample was PBMCs. The receptors shown here come from a man aged 30 to 45 in good health and CMV-seropositive. The CDR3 runs from the conserved cysteine through the conserved F or W.

V,J,CDR3
TRBV6-6,TRBJ2-7,CASSSRQLHEQYF
TRBV2,TRBJ1-5,CASDLDRAQPQHF
TRBV6-4,TRBJ2-3,CASRRTGFSDTQYF
TRBV7-9,TRBJ1-4,CASSLSVQENEKLFF
TRBV6-1,TRBJ1-2,CASSERGGFNYGYTF
TRBV27,TRBJ2-7,CASSRQGRSYEQYF
TRBV5-4,TRBJ1-1,CASSSRTFPDSEAFF
TRBV28,TRBJ2-1,CASSHLGGAEQFF
TRBV21-1,TRBJ1-3,CASSRQINTIYF
TRBV11-2,NA,CASSLVSGGYEQYF
TRBV5-6,TRBJ1-3,CASAQDLGNTIYF
TRBV15,TRBJ1-1,CATSFTGDTEAFF
TRBV7-7,TRBJ2-3,CASSLTGTDTQYF
TRBV1,TRBJ2-7,CTSSQDVRDRRYEQYF
TRBV7-7,TRBJ1-4,CASSIATNEKLFF
TRBV6-5,TRBJ2-7,CASSRGLLAYEQYF
TRBV18,TRBJ2-3,CASSPPGTSGVADTQYF
TRBV6-6,TRBJ2-3,CASSATSGGADTQYF
TRBV10-2,TRBJ2-3,CASCRGGTYDTQYF
TRBV10-3,TRBJ2-6,CAVSTGSPSGANVLTF
TRBV5-1,TRBJ2-3,CASNQGTDTQYF
TRBV6-7,TRBJ2-4,CASSYLKAGGIIQYF
TRBV5-4,TRBJ2-2,CASSLRLAGMNTGELFF
TRBV18,TRBJ2-5,CASSPPRGTSGGVETQYF
TRBV6-5,TRBJ1-2,CASSQDRTNYGYTF
TRBV9,TRBJ2-7,CASSVQGANDEQYF
TRBV10-2,TRBJ1-2,CASSSARGGAGYTF
TRBV11-3,TRBJ1-2,CASSLADYGYTF